Each of the 27 T cell receptor beta chains below was sequenced from the same sample in a study of OX40 agonist ivuxolimab in advanced cancers. Method: immunoSEQ multiplex PCR; TCRdb's copy keeps in-frame clones and lacks some. This table has some 100,000 clones, 90% appearing once. The sequenced sample was CD4+ or CD8+ T cells sorted from blood, obtained in a trial of the OX40 agonist ivuxolimab. These receptors were collected from an adult with an advanced solid tumor such as melanoma, head and neck, liver or kidney cancer.

The CDR3 spells CASSRDSTNEKLFF. For the CDR3, the DNA is TGTGCCAGCAGCCGGGATTCAACTAATGAAAAACTGTTTTTT. The V call is TRBV7-9, the J call TRBJ1-4; D remains ambiguous. This CDR3 is built from 14 residues. From germline, CDR1 is SEHNR and CDR2 FQNEAQ (reference sequence). Trimming pared 5 bases from V and 0 bases from J, leaving 7 bases between.

The chain couples TRBV6-5 to TRBJ1-1; possible D gene TRBD1, 5 bases. Between the trimmed V and J ends, which lost 4 bases and 3 bases, there was a span of 12 bases. In germline, CDR1 is MNHEY, CDR2 SVGAGI. The CDR3 covers 14 residues. In nucleotides, the CDR3 is TGTGCCAGCAGTTCGAAGGGGCGCTACACTGAAGCTTTCTTT. Protein sequence: CASSSKGRYTEAFF.

The rearrangement links TRBV15 to TRBJ2-7; D is perhaps TRBD2 (5 bases). Germline V gene sequence: CDR1 LNHNV, CDR2 YYDKDF (reference sequence). V gave up 3 bases and J gave up 3 bases, with 12 bases separating them. The CDR3 loop spans 14 amino acids. The CDR3: CATSRTRTDYEQYF. For the CDR3, the DNA is TGTGCCACCAGCAGGACCAGGACTGACTACGAGCAGTACTTC.

V gene TRBV5-1 combines with J gene TRBJ2-1; 9 bases fit TRBD2. Germline V gene lookup returns CDR1 SGHRS and CDR2 YFSETQ. CDR3 length: 17 residues. V lost 0 bases, J lost 1 base, and 5 bases stayed unmatched. For the CDR3, the DNA is TGCGCCAGCAGCTTGGCTTTAGCGGGAGTTTCCTACAATGAGCAGTTCTTC. This translates into CASSLALAGVSYNEQFF.

The gene calls are TRBV5-1 and TRBJ2-1, with D possibly matching TRBD2 (5 bases). Germline CDR1 SGHRS, CDR2 YFSETQ. CDR3 length equals 15 residues. V was clipped by 0 bases and J by 2 bases, with 9 bases between them. CDR3 in DNA: TGCGCCAGCAGCTTGGACGGGGATACCTACAATGAGCAGTTCTTC. Its protein is CASSLDGDTYNEQFF.

The chain is built from TRBV30 and TRBJ2-3; D gene ambiguous. Germline values: CDR1 GTSNPN, CDR2 SVGIG (reference sequence). V was clipped by 1 base and J by 1 base, with 12 bases between them. This CDR3 region has 15 residues. CDR3 DNA: TGTGCCTGGAGTGGAATGGGGTCCCGCACAGATACGCAGTATTTT. Its translation is CAWSGMGSRTDTQYF.

The chain is built from TRBV7-9 and TRBJ2-5; D unresolved. The CDR3 has 15 residues. V was pared by 0 bases and J by 2 bases, with 10 bases between. Germline lookup yields CDR1 SEHNR and CDR2 FQNEAQ (reference sequence). CDR3 in DNA: TGTGCCAGCAGCTTAGCAGGACGGCTACAAGAGACCCAGTACTTC. This gives the protein CASSLAGRLQETQYF.

The chain recombines TRBV6-1 with TRBJ1-2; a weak D match, TRBD1 (5 bases). Per the germline V gene, CDR1 is MNHNS and CDR2 is SASEGT. Trimming removed 3 bases from V and 1 base from J, with 6 bases in between. CDR3 length equals 13 residues. The CDR3, as DNA: TGTGCCAGCAGTGACAGGGTTAACTATGGCTACACCTTC. Translation gives CASSDRVNYGYTF.

The gene calls are TRBV10-1 and TRBJ2-3; 9 positions match TRBD2. The J segment lost 0 bases and the V segment lost 0 bases, leaving 13 bases of the junction unmatched. The CDR3 sequence is 20 residues long. Germline CDR1 and CDR2: WNHNN and SYGVQD (reference sequence). CDR3: CASSESVTYLTSGSTDTQYF. CDR3 sequence (DNA): TGCGCCAGCAGTGAGTCCGTTACTTACCTTACTAGCGGGAGCACAGATACGCAGTATTTT.

As regards this clone: The sample carries other DNA sequences with the same CDR3. The chain is built from TRBV18 and TRBJ2-1; D gene unclear. V was trimmed by 1 base and J by 8 bases, leaving 3 bases between them. Looked up from germline, CDR1 is KGHSH and CDR2 is LQKENI. CDR3 size: 11 residues. In DNA form, the CDR3 reads TGTGCCAGCTCACCACTCGATGAGCAGTTCTTC. This codes for CASSPLDEQFF.

The chain links TRBV5-5 to TRBJ2-7; D may be TRBD1 (6 bases). The germline V gene has CDR1 SGHKS and CDR2 YYEKEE (reference sequence). The length of the CDR3 is 17 residues. Trimming pared 4 bases from V and 4 bases from J, leaving 24 bases between. The CDR3 region is CASSPGQGYGSGYEQYF. The DNA of the CDR3 is TGTGCCAGCAGCCCCGGGCAGGGGTATGGTTCGGGGTACGAGCAGTACTTC.

V is TRBV10-3 and J is TRBJ1-2; D may be TRBD1 (5 bases). CDR3 length equals 12 residues. Deletions cut 10 bases from V and 2 bases from J, with 11 bases between. Germline V gives CDR1 ENHRY, CDR2 SYGVKD. CDR3: CATGADNYGYTF. Here the CDR3 DNA reads TGTGCCACTGGGGCAGACAACTATGGCTACACCTTC.

V is TRBV6-5 and J is TRBJ2-1, with 11 positions matching TRBD2. Germline V gene sequence: CDR1 MNHEY, CDR2 SVGAGI. The CDR3 is made up of 14 amino acids. V lost 2 bases, J lost 12 bases, and 6 bases stayed unmatched. The CDR3 reads CASSYRLAGFSQFF. CDR3 coding DNA: TGTGCCAGCAGTTACCGACTAGCGGGATTCTCGCAGTTCTTC.

V usage is TRBV28 and J usage is TRBJ2-2, with 11 bases aligning to TRBD2. The CDR3 is made up of 19 amino acids. The V gene end was trimmed by 3 bases and the J gene end by 0 bases; junction bases not matched to a gene: 9. Germline assignment: CDR1 MDHEN and CDR2 SYDVKM. Here the CDR3 reads CASSFAASGRSTNTGELFF. In nucleotides, the CDR3 is TGTGCCAGCAGTTTTGCGGCTAGCGGGAGGTCGACGAACACCGGGGAGCTGTTTTTT.

The rearrangement joins TRBV6-5 to TRBJ2-4; D call uncertain. This CDR3 region has 14 residues. Germline CDR1 reads MNHEY; CDR2 reads SVGAGI. V was pared by 4 bases and J by 3 bases, with 10 bases between. The CDR3 reads CASSFGPVKNIQYF. CDR3 nucleotide sequence: TGTGCCAGCAGTTTTGGGCCGGTCAAAAACATTCAGTACTTC.

On this clone: One end of the junction varies from germline; a read error may be responsible. At the DNA level, this CDR3 is encoded by other sequences in the same sample as well. The CDR3 reads CASSRSRGQPQHF. The DNA for the CDR3 is TGCGCCAGCAGTAGGTCCAGGGGTCAGCCCCAGCACTTT. The rearrangement links TRBV10-2 to TRBJ1-5, with D possibly being TRBD1 (6 bases). The germline gives CDR1 WSHSY, CDR2 SAAADI. The CDR3 is 13 residues long.

This clone was counted once. The chain couples TRBV7-2 to TRBJ2-1; 8 nucleotides line up with TRBD2. The CDR3 length is 14 residues. After removal of 7 bases from V and 4 bases from J, the junction contained 6 bases not matched to a gene. Germline lookup yields CDR1 SGHTA and CDR2 FQGNSA. CDR3 DNA sequence: TGTGCCAGCACCCCTCGGGGGGGATACAATGAGCAGTTCTTC. Protein: CASTPRGGYNEQFF.

The chain combines TRBV5-1 with TRBJ2-1; 8 positions match TRBD2. The CDR3 contains 17 residues. The germline gives CDR1 SGHRS, CDR2 YFSETQ. V lost 4 bases to trimming and J lost 0 bases; unmatched junction nucleotides: 9. As DNA, the CDR3 is TGCGCCAGCAGCGGGGGGACTAGTTCCAACTCCTACAATGAGCAGTTCTTC. This gives the protein CASSGGTSSNSYNEQFF.

The chain employs TRBV9 and TRBJ2-1; TRBD1 matches at 7 bases. CDR3 length: 15 residues. Germline-derived CDR1 and CDR2 are SGDLS and YYNGEE. The ends lost 2 bases at V and 6 bases at J; junction bases unmatched: 8. In nucleotides, the CDR3 is TGTGCCAGCAGCGTCGGGACAGTGGGGTCCAATGAGCAGTTCTTC. This translates into CASSVGTVGSNEQFF. The full variable domain, in which reference TRBV9 and TRBJ2-1 provide the parts outside the CDR3, is DSGVTQTPKHLITATGQRVTLRCSPRSGDLSVYWYQQSLDQGLQFLIQYYNGEERAKGNILERFSAQQFPDLHSELNLSSLELGDSALYFCASSVGTVGSNEQFFGPGTRLTVL.

V usage is TRBV7-9 and J usage is TRBJ2-3; TRBD2 might be the D (7 bases). V lost 0 bases to trimming and J lost 4 bases, with 14 bases between them. Germline V CDR1 and CDR2: SEHNR, FQNEAQ (reference sequence). The CDR3 is 16 residues long. The CDR3 here is CASSLAGGRQADTQYF. The CDR3 DNA is TGTGCCAGCAGCTTAGCGGGCGGGAGACAGGCAGATACGCAGTATTTT.

The chain links TRBV28 to TRBJ1-2, with a tentative D call TRBD1 (6 bases). The CDR3 runs 14 residues. CDR1 is MDHEN, CDR2 SYDVKM, per germline. Trimming stripped 4 bases from V and 4 bases from J, with 13 bases between. CDR3 sequence (DNA): TGTGCCAGCAGTTCAAAACAGGGTATCTATGGCTACACCTTC. This codes for CASSSKQGIYGYTF.

In DNA, the CDR3 is TGTGCCAGCAGAGACTCCGGCCGAGCTAACGAGCAGTACTTC. Its protein is CASRDSGRANEQYF. This rearrangement joins TRBV28 to TRBJ2-7; no firm D call. The CDR3 consists of 14 residues. Germline CDR1 MDHEN, CDR2 SYDVKM. V was trimmed by 6 bases and J by 5 bases, leaving 17 bases between them.

In this sample, this clone turned up once. This chain connects TRBV5-1 to TRBJ1-1, with D perhaps matching TRBD1 (6 bases). The V and J ends lost 4 bases and 2 bases respectively, with 15 bases between them. Germline V gene sequence: CDR1 SGHRS, CDR2 YFSETQ. The CDR3 is made up of 15 amino acids. The CDR3 here is CASSNSLTGNTEAFF. The CDR3 DNA reads as TGCGCCAGCAGCAACTCACTGACAGGTAACACTGAAGCTTTCTTT.

This sequence joins TRBV6-1 and TRBJ2-2; D uncertain. V lost 2 bases, J lost 0 bases, and 10 bases lay in between. CDR1 is MNHNS, CDR2 SASEGT, per germline. This CDR3 comprises 16 residues. The CDR3 loop reads CASSELGIANTGELFF. The CDR3, as DNA: TGTGCCAGCAGTGAATTGGGGATAGCGAACACCGGGGAGCTGTTTTTT.

This chain links TRBV29-1 with TRBJ1-1; 7 bases map to TRBD1. Germline CDR1 SQVTM, CDR2 ANQGSEA. V was clipped by 8 bases and J by 2 bases; unmatched bases: 5. This CDR3 is built from 12 residues. The CDR3 region is CSFTGDNTEAFF. CDR3 nucleotides: TGCAGCTTCACAGGGGATAACACTGAAGCTTTCTTT.

The J gene is TRBJ1-1, the V gene TRBV4-2; 8 nucleotides match TRBD1. From germline, CDR1 is LGHNA and CDR2 YNFKEQ. The CDR3 has 15 residues. Losses at the gene ends were 0 bases for V and 6 bases for J; bases not matched to a gene: 6. The chain's CDR3 is CASSQEARGPSEAFF. Written as DNA, the CDR3 is TGTGCCAGCAGCCAAGAGGCCAGGGGGCCTTCTGAAGCTTTCTTT.

The chain employs TRBV11-3 and TRBJ2-7, with D possibly TRBD1 on 6 matching bases. Trimming left V 3 bases short and J 7 bases short, with 10 bases between. This CDR3 contains 12 residues. Germline V CDR1 and CDR2: SGHNT, YENEEA. CDR3 sequence: CASSLDQGEQYF. CDR3 bases: TGTGCCAGCAGCTTGGATCAGGGGGAGCAGTACTTC. The entire variable domain, with the rest obtained from reference TRBV11-3 and TRBJ2-7, is as follows: EAGVVQSPRYKIIEKKQPVAFWCNPISGHNTLYWYLQNLGQGPELLIRYENEEAVDDSQLPKDRFSAERLKGVDSTLKIQPAELGDSAVYLCASSLDQGEQYFGPGTRLTVT.